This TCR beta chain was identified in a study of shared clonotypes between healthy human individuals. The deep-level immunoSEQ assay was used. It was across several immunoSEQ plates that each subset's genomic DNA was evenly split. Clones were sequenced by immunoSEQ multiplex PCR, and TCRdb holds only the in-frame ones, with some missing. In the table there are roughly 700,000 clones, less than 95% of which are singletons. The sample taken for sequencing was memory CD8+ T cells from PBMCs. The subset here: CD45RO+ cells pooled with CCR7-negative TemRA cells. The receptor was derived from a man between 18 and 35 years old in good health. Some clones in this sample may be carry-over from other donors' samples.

CDR3 nucleotide sequence: TGTGCCACCAGCAAAAACAGGGAGGAACAGCCCCAGCATTTT. Translated: CATSKNREEQPQHF. The chain links TRBV15 to TRBJ1-5, with D maybe TRBD1 (6 bases). Germline CDR1 is LNHNV and CDR2 is YYDKDF (reference sequence). The CDR3 is 14 residues long. Trimming pared 4 bases from V and 7 bases from J, leaving 14 bases between.